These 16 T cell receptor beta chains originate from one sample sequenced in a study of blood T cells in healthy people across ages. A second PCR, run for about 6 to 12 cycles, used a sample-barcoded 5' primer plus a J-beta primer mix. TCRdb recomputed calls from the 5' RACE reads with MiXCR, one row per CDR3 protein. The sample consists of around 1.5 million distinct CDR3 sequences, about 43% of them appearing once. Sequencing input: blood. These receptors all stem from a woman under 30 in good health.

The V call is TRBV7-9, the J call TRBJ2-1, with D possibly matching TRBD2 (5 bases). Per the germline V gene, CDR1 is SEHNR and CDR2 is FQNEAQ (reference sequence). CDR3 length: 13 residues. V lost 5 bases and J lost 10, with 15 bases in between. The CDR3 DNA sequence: TGTGCCAGCAGCCCGGAACTAGTCAGGGAGCAGTTCTTC. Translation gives CASSPELVREQFF.

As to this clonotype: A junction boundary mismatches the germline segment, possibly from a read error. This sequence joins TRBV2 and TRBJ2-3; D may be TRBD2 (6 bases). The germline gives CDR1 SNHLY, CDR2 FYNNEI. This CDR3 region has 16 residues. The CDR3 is CASRKLGRLSTDTQNF. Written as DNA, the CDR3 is TGTGCCAGCAGGAAACTAGGGAGGCTGAGCACAGATACGCAGAATTTT.

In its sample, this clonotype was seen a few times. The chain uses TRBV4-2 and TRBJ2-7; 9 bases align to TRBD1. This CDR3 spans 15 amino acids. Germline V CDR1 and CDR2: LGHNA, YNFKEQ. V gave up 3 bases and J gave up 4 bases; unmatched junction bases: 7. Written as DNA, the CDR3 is TGTGCCAGCAGCCAGGACAGGGGAATCTTTTACGAGCAGTACTTC. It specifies CASSQDRGIFYEQYF.

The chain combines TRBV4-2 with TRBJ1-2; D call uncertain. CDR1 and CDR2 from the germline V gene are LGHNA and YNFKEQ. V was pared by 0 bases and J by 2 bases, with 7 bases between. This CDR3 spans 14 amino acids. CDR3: CASSQERENYGYTF. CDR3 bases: TGTGCCAGCAGCCAAGAACGGGAAAACTATGGCTACACCTTC.

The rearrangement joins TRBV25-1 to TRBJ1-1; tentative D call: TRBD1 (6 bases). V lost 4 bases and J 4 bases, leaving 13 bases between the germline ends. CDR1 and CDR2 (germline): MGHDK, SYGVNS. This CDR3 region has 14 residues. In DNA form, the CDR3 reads TGTGCCAGCAGTGCGCAACAGGGAGGCACTGAAGCTTTCTTT. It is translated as CASSAQQGGTEAFF.

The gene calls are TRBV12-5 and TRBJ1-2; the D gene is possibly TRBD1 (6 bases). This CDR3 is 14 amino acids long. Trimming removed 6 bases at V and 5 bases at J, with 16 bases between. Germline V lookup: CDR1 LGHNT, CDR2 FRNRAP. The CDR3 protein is CASGKTGSTYGYTF. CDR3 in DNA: TGTGCTAGTGGCAAGACAGGTTCCACTTATGGCTACACCTTC.

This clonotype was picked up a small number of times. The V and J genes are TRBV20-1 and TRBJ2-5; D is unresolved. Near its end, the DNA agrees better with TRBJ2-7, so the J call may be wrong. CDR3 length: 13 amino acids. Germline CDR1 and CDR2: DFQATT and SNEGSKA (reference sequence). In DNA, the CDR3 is TGCAGTGCTAGCGAGGTGTCGGTCGGCGAGCAGTACTTC. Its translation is CSASEVSVGEQYF.

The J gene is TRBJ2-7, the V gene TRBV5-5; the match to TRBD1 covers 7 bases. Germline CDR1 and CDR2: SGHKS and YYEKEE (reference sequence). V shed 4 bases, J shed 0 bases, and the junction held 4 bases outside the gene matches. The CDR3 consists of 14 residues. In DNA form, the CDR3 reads TGTGCCAGCAGCGTAGGGACAGACTCCTACGAGCAGTACTTC. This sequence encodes CASSVGTDSYEQYF.

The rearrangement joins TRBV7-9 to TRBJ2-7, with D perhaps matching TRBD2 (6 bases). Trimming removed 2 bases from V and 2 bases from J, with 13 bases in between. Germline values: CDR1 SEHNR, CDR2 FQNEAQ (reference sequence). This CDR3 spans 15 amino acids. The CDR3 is CASSLQGSGAYEQYF. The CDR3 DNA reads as TGTGCCAGCAGCTTACAGGGTTCGGGAGCCTACGAGCAGTACTTC.

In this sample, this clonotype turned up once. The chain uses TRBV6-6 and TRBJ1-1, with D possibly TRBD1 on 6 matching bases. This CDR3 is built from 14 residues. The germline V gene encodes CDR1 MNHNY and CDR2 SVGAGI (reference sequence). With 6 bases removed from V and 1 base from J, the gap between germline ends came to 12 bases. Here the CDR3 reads CASRDGGRNTEAFF. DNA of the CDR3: TGTGCCAGCAGGGACGGGGGGCGGAACACTGAAGCTTTCTTT.

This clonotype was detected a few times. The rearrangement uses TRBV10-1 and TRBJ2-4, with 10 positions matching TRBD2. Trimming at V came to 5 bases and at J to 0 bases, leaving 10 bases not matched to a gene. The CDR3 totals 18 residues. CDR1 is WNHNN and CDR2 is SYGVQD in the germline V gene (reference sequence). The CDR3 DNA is TGCGCCAGCAGTCGAGGGGCTAGCGGGGGTGAAGCCAAAAACATTCAGTACTTC. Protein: CASSRGASGGEAKNIQYF.

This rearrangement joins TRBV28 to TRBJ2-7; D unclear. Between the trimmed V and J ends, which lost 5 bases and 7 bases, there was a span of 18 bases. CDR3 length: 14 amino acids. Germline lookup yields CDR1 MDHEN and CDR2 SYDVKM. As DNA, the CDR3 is TGTGCCAGCAGTACAAAACCGTTAGAGGCTGAGCAGTACTTC. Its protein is CASSTKPLEAEQYF.

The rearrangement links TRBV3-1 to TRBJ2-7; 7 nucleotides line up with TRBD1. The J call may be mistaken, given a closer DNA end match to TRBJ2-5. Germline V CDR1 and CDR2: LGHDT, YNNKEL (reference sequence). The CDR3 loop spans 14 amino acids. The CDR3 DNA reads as TGTGCCAGCAGCCAACGGTCAGGGGGTGAGACCCAGTACTTC. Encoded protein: CASSQRSGGETQYF.

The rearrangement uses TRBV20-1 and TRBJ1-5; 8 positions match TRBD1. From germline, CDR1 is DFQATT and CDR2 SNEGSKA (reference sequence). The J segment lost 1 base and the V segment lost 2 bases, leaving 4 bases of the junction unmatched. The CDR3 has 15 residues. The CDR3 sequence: CSARNRGASNQPQHF. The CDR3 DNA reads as TGCAGTGCTAGAAACAGGGGGGCGAGCAATCAGCCCCAGCATTTT.

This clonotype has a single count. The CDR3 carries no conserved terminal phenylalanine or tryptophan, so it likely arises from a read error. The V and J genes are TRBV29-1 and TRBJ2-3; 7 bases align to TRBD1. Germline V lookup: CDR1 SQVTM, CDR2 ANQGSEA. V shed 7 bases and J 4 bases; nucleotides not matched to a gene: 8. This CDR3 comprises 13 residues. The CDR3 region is CSANRGESDTQYL. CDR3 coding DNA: TGCAGCGCAAACAGGGGAGAGTCAGATACGCAGTATTTA.

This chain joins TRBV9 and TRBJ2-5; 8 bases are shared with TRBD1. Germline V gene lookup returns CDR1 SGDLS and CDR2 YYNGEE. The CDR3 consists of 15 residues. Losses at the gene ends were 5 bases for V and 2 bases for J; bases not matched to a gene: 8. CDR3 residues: CASRPDRVRQETQYF. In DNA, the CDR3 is TGTGCCAGCAGACCGGACAGGGTGAGGCAAGAGACCCAGTACTTC. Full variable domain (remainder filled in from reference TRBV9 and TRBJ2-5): DSGVTQTPKHLITATGQRVTLRCSPRSGDLSVYWYQQSLDQGLQFLIQYYNGEERAKGNILERFSAQQFPDLHSELNLSSLELGDSALYFCASRPDRVRQETQYFGPGTRLLVL.